This entry lists 14 T cell receptor beta chains sequenced from one sample in a study of cytomegalovirus exposure and HLA in healthy donors. PCR involved 60 Vbeta and 13 Jbeta primers. Some clones are missing from TCRdb's copy, which holds only in-frame ones; the method was immunoSEQ multiplex PCR. The sample has about 210,000 clones, 75% to 80% seen once; the top ten hold roughly 1.9%. Specimen: PBMCs. Receptors originate from a male donor in good health and CMV-seronegative.

On this clone: This CDR3 is also generated by other DNA sequences in the sample. This chain joins TRBV9 and TRBJ2-5; perhaps TRBD2 as D (5 bases). This CDR3 comprises 13 residues. CDR1 SGDLS and CDR2 YYNGEE come from the germline V gene. V lost 0 bases to trimming and J lost 2 bases, with 5 bases between them. CDR3 sequence reads: CASSVAGQETQYF. As DNA, the CDR3 is TGTGCCAGCAGCGTAGCGGGACAAGAGACCCAGTACTTC.

The chain joins TRBV7-8 to TRBJ2-3, with D unresolved. Trimming shortened V by 5 bases and J by 3 bases, and 18 bases separated the two germline ends. Germline CDR1 SGHVS, CDR2 FQNEAQ. The CDR3 loop spans 16 amino acids. CDR3 residues: CASSPQRVFVTDTQYF. As DNA, the CDR3 is TGTGCCAGCAGCCCCCAACGCGTTTTTGTTACAGATACGCAGTATTTT.

The chain employs TRBV7-8 and TRBJ2-3; D unclear. Germline V gene sequence: CDR1 SGHVS, CDR2 FQNEAQ. Trimming took 4 bases from V and 2 from J, leaving 4 bases between them. This CDR3 is built from 12 residues. CDR3 coding DNA: TGTGCCAGCAGCTCTAACACAGATACGCAGTATTTT. Protein sequence: CASSSNTDTQYF.

This clone was observed a handful of times. The rearrangement uses TRBV7-9 and TRBJ1-2, with a tentative D call TRBD1 (5 bases). Germline CDR1 reads SEHNR; CDR2 reads FQNEAQ (reference sequence). Trimming cost V 5 bases and J 8 bases, with 12 bases left between them. CDR3 length: 12 amino acids. CDR3: CASSPGRGGYTF. DNA for the CDR3: TGTGCCAGCAGCCCCGGTCGGGGGGGCTACACCTTC.

As DNA, the CDR3 is TGTGCCAGCAGCGTAGGTTCTAGCGGGGGCGGTGAGACCCAGTACTTC. Encoded protein: CASSVGSSGGGETQYF. The J gene is TRBJ2-5, the V gene TRBV9, with TRBD2 matching 10 bases. V shed 0 bases and J 5 bases; nucleotides not matched to a gene: 7. CDR1 is SGDLS and CDR2 is YYNGEE in the germline V gene. The CDR3 loop spans 16 amino acids.

This sequence joins TRBV28 and TRBJ2-7, with D tentatively TRBD1 (5 bases). Germline CDR1 MDHEN, CDR2 SYDVKM. V lost 5 bases, J lost 4 bases, and 12 bases lay in between. The CDR3 runs to 13 residues. The CDR3 spells CASSLLRQYEQYF. In DNA, the CDR3 is TGTGCCAGCAGTCTTTTGCGACAGTACGAGCAGTACTTC.

The V and J genes are TRBV5-8 and TRBJ2-5, with a possible D match to TRBD1 (6 bases). The CDR3 sequence is 13 residues long. Germline-derived CDR1 and CDR2 are SGHTS and YDEGEE. V shed 4 bases and J shed 2 bases, with 9 bases lying between them. The CDR3 is CASSRTVQETQYF. The DNA for the CDR3 is TGTGCCAGCAGCCGGACAGTACAAGAGACCCAGTACTTC.

The J gene is TRBJ2-2, the V gene TRBV18; 8 bases line up with TRBD1. The V segment lost 3 bases and the J segment 5 bases; nucleotides outside the gene matches: 11. Germline CDR1 KGHSH, CDR2 LQKENI. The CDR3 is 17 residues long. The CDR3 nucleotides are TGTGCCAGCTCACCTACCGAGACAGGGGCCGAGACCGGGGAGCTGTTTTTT. It codes for CASSPTETGAETGELFF.

The J gene is TRBJ2-3, the V gene TRBV7-3, with 9 nucleotides matching TRBD2. The germline V gene has CDR1 SGHTA and CDR2 FQGTGA. The CDR3 extends over 15 amino acids. V shed 5 bases, J shed 5 bases, and the junction held 8 bases outside the gene matches. CDR3 region: CASSPTSGWGDTQYF. Written as DNA, the CDR3 is TGTGCCAGCAGCCCGACTAGCGGATGGGGAGATACGCAGTATTTT.

The table lists this clone with a few counts. The chain uses TRBV5-1 and TRBJ1-1; TRBD1 might be the D (6 bases). This CDR3 has 15 amino acids. The V gene's germline CDR1 is SGHRS and CDR2 YFSETQ. Between the trimmed V and J ends, which lost 4 bases and 7 bases, there was a span of 20 bases. Written as DNA, the CDR3 is TGCGCCAGCAGCCCCGGGACAATATTTTGGGGTGAAGCTTTCTTT. This translates into CASSPGTIFWGEAFF.

This chain connects TRBV5-8 to TRBJ1-2; no clear D gene. Germline lookup yields CDR1 SGHTS and CDR2 YDEGEE. The germline V and J ends were trimmed by 3 bases and 3 bases, with 12 bases remaining between them. This CDR3 contains 14 residues. The CDR3: CASSSGAGDYGYTF. The CDR3, as DNA: TGTGCCAGCAGCTCGGGAGCGGGAGACTATGGCTACACCTTC. The full variable domain, its missing parts supplied by reference TRBV5-8 and TRBJ1-2, is EAGVTQSPTHLIKTRGQQATLRCSPISGHTSVYWYQQALGLGLQFLLWYDEGEERNRGNFPPRFSGRQFPNYSSELNVNALELEDSALYLCASSSGAGDYGYTFGSGTRLTVV.

This rearrangement joins TRBV7-2 to TRBJ1-5; 8 bases fit TRBD1. The CDR3 length is 15 residues. Germline lookup yields CDR1 SGHTA and CDR2 FQGNSA. Trimming took 6 bases from V and 0 from J; bases not matched to a gene: 4. This chain's CDR3 is CASRQGGYSNQPQHF. Written as DNA, the CDR3 is TGTGCCAGCAGACAGGGGGGGTATAGCAATCAGCCCCAGCATTTT.

This sequence joins TRBV7-8 and TRBJ2-2, with a weak D call TRBD2 (6 bases). CDR1 is SGHVS and CDR2 is FQNEAQ in the germline V gene. The CDR3 spans 15 residues. Trimming cost V 1 base and J 7 bases, with 13 bases left between them. The CDR3 coding sequence is TGTGCCAGCAGCTTAGGGAGGGATAATGTCGGGGAGCTGTTTTTT. It yields the protein CASSLGRDNVGELFF.

The chain is built from TRBV29-1 and TRBJ2-3, with 9 bases identical to TRBD2. Looked up from germline, CDR1 is SQVTM and CDR2 is ANQGSEA. V dropped 1 base and J dropped 4; count of bases not matched to a gene: 9. The CDR3 consists of 16 residues. The CDR3 DNA sequence: TGCAGCGTTGAAGCCTCGGGGGCGGGGGGGGCAGATACGCAGTATTTT. Translated, it gives CSVEASGAGGADTQYF.